This T cell receptor beta chain was sequenced during a study of blood T cell repertoires in COVID-19. CDR3 length equals 15 residues. Looked up from germline, CDR1 is SGHTA and CDR2 is FQGNSA. The V end lost 2 bases, the J end lost 0 bases, and 8 bases lay between the germline ends. Under the authors' procedure: Estimated nucleated cell counts came from reference gene primer amplification. Sequenced by immunoSEQ multiplex PCR; TCRdb stores in-frame clones only, minus some. Clonal size and the V and J genes are those of that table, whereas D and trimming came from the DNA. The sample contains 90,000 to 130,000 clones, roughly 70% of which appear only once.

The gene calls are TRBV7-2 and TRBJ1-5; D is undetermined. The sample was peripheral blood. The sequence came from a middle-aged woman with acute or convalescent COVID-19. In DNA, the CDR3 is TGTGCCAGCAGCTTAACCGTCAGTAGCAATCAGCCCCAGCATTTT. This codes for CASSLTVSSNQPQHF.